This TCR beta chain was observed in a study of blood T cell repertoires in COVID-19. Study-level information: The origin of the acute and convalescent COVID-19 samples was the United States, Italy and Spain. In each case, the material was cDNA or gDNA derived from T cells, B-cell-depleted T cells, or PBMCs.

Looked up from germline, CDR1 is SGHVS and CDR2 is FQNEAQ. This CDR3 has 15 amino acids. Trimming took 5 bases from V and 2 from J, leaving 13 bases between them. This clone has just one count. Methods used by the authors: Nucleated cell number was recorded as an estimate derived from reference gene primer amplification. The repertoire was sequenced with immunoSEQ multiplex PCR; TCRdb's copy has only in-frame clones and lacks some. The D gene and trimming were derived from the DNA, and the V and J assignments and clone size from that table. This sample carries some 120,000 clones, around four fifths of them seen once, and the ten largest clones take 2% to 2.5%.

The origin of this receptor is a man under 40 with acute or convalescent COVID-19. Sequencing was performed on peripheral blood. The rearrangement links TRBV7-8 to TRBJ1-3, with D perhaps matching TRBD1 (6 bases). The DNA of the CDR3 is TGTGCCAGCAGCAATATCAGGGGTGCTGGAAACACCATATATTTT. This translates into CASSNIRGAGNTIYF.